One T cell receptor (beta chain) is described in this entry. Its antigen is not known. The data stem from a study of pediatric ulcerative colitis. Study-level findings and limits: Blood-rectal clonal overlap within each person was significantly higher in ulcerative colitis patients than controls.

Repertoires were generated with immunoSEQ multiplex PCR, while TCRdb's copy carries only in-frame clones and drops some. Of some 10,000 clones detected, about four fifths appear once; the ten largest clones hold 3% to 5%. The rectum was sampled with one to two pinch biopsies at colonoscopy. V lost 8 bases and J lost 5, with 12 bases in between. The CDR3 covers 13 residues. CDR1 and CDR2 from the germline V gene are MNHNS and SASEGT. The sequence was collected from a girl aged 5 to 17 who was a control in a study of pediatric ulcerative colitis. The chain links TRBV6-1 to TRBJ1-4, with D hard to call. Material for sequencing was gut tissue. The CDR3 region has the DNA TGTGCCAGCCTCGAGACAAGAAATGAAAAACTGTTTTTT. Its protein is CASLETRNEKLFF.